This T cell receptor beta chain derives from a study of regulatory T cells in long-lasting Graves disease. Time point given: newly diagnosed GD, antithyroid drugs for less than 3 months. RNA extracted from PBMCs served as the sequencing template. The authors built TCR beta libraries using iRepertoire HTBI primers and Arm-PCR of CDR3 regions. TCRdb re-called the multiplex PCR reads through MiXCR, storing one row per CDR3 protein. The sample holds approximately 540,000 distinct CDR3 sequences, 12% seen once. This clonotype was counted many times. The CDR3 has 14 residues. The germline V and J ends were trimmed by 4 bases and 6 bases, with 14 bases remaining between them. The germline V gene has CDR1 SGHTA and CDR2 FQGTGA. These same records also appear under a second study, on T cells in Graves' hyperthyroidism and ophthalmopathy. This second study says: The model made its ophthalmopathy prediction, and onset followed a median about 6.8 months later.

The starting material was peripheral blood mononuclear cells (PBMCs), obtained at new diagnosis, from a patient treated with antithyroid drugs. The chain is built from TRBV7-3 and TRBJ2-3, with D perhaps TRBD2 (6 bases). The receptor was isolated from a woman aged 25 to 39 with Graves disease. The CDR3 reads CASSSLAPPDTQYF. The CDR3 region has the DNA TGTGCCAGCAGCTCACTAGCCCCCCCCGATACGCAGTATTTT. Supplemented by reference TRBV7-3 and TRBJ2-3, the full variable domain reads GAGVSQTPSNKVTEKGKYVELRCDPISGHTALYWYRQSLGQGPEFLIYFQGTGAADDSGLPNDRFFAVRPEGSVSTLKIQRTERGDSAVYLCASSSLAPPDTQYFGPGTRLTVL.